Shown below are 25 T cell receptor beta chains from a single sample sequenced in a study of metastatic and nonmetastatic thyroid tumors. No treatment of any kind had been given to any patient before thyroid surgery. With MiXCR, TCRdb called clones anew from the PCR reads. The sample carries around 34,000 clones, about a sixth recorded once. The sequenced sample was blood. These TCRs come from a female donor with papillary thyroid cancer or a benign thyroid nodule (not recorded which). Some clones in this sample may be carry-over from other donors' samples.

This clone was counted ten times or more. The chain is built from TRBV18 and TRBJ2-5; the D is unclear. The germline V gene encodes CDR1 KGHSH and CDR2 LQKENI. Trimming pared 1 base from V and 4 bases from J, leaving 7 bases between. The CDR3 has 13 residues. The CDR3 loop reads CASSPQMGETQYF. For the CDR3, the DNA is TGTGCCAGCTCACCACAGATGGGAGAGACCCAGTACTTC.

This sequence joins TRBV11-2 and TRBJ2-1; tentatively, D is TRBD2 (6 bases). Germline V gives CDR1 SGHAT, CDR2 FQNNGV. V was clipped by 4 bases and J by 0 bases, with 13 bases between them. CDR3 size: 16 residues. The CDR3 protein is CASSYDGGISYNEQFF. CDR3 in DNA: TGTGCCAGCAGCTACGACGGGGGTATCTCCTACAATGAGCAGTTCTTC.

The sample holds many counts of this clone. V usage is TRBV15 and J usage is TRBJ2-2, with D tentatively TRBD1 or TRBD2 (5 bases each). In germline, CDR1 is LNHNV, CDR2 YYDKDF (reference sequence). This CDR3 contains 16 residues. With 2 bases removed from V and 1 base from J, the gap between germline ends came to 11 bases. The CDR3, as DNA: TGTGCCACCAGCAGAACCGGGACGGGGAACACCGGGGAGCTGTTTTTT. Residues: CATSRTGTGNTGELFF.

This clone was seen a few times. At one of its ends the junction is not consistent with the germline gene, which may arise from a read error. V is TRBV28 and J is TRBJ2-7; 9 bases are shared with TRBD2. From germline, CDR1 is MDHEN and CDR2 SYDVKM. CDR3 length equals 16 residues. This CDR3 is CASSRTMTSGDYDQYF. The CDR3, as DNA: TGTGCCAGCAGCCGCACTATGACTAGCGGAGACTACGATCAGTACTTC.

This chain connects TRBV24-1 to TRBJ2-5; TRBD2 matches 8 bases. Germline values: CDR1 KGHDR, CDR2 SFDVKD. Germline trimming cut 3 bases from V and 2 bases from J; bases unmatched to any gene: 13. This CDR3 spans 18 amino acids. CDR3 sequence (DNA): TGTGCCACCAGTGATGTCACTCCGGTACTAGCGGAACAAGAGACCCAGTACTTC. This translates into CATSDVTPVLAEQETQYF.

In its sample, this clone was seen many times. This chain joins TRBV24-1 and TRBJ2-1, with 11 bases matching TRBD2. V lost 4 bases to trimming and J lost 0 bases; unmatched junction nucleotides: 4. Germline V lookup: CDR1 KGHDR, CDR2 SFDVKD. There are 17 residues in the CDR3. The CDR3 spells CATSEGGLAASYNEQFF. DNA of the CDR3: TGTGCCACCAGTGAGGGGGGACTAGCGGCCTCCTACAATGAGCAGTTCTTC.

The chain links TRBV19 to TRBJ1-6; weak D call: TRBD1 (6 bases). V lost 9 bases to trimming and J lost 5 bases, with 11 bases between them. The CDR3 loop spans 13 amino acids. Germline assignment: CDR1 LNHDA and CDR2 SQIVND (reference sequence). The CDR3 DNA reads TGTGCCAGAAGACGGACAGATAATTCACCCCTCCACTTT. Protein: CARRRTDNSPLHF. The whole variable domain, filled in from reference TRBV19 and TRBJ1-6, reads DGGITQSPKYLFRKEGQNVTLSCEQNLNHDAMYWYRQDPGQGLRLIYYSQIVNDFQKGDIAEGYSVSREKKESFPLTVTSAQKNPTAFYLCARRRTDNSPLHFGNGTRLTVT.

This clone appeared many times. The J gene is TRBJ1-1, the V gene TRBV5-4; TRBD1 agrees at 10 bases. CDR1 SGHNT and CDR2 YYREEE come from the germline V gene (reference sequence). This CDR3 contains 16 residues. The ends lost 4 bases at V and 1 base at J; junction bases unmatched: 7. Here the CDR3 reads CASSPRTGGTNTEAFF. As DNA, the CDR3 is TGTGCCAGCAGCCCGAGGACAGGGGGGACGAACACTGAAGCTTTCTTT.

This clone appeared many times. A much bigger clone sits one base away, suggesting this may be a read error. The same CDR3 arises from other DNA sequences in this sample as well. V gene TRBV9 combines with J gene TRBJ1-2; possible D gene TRBD1, 5 bases. Looked up from germline, CDR1 is SGDLS and CDR2 is YYNGEE. The CDR3 sequence is 16 residues long. The CDR3 coding sequence is TGTGCCAGCAGCGTAGGGGTGGGGCCCATCAACTACGGCTACACCTTC. It is translated as CASSVGVGPINYGYTF.

At least ten counts were recorded for this clone. The rearrangement joins TRBV5-1 to TRBJ2-3; 12 positions agree with TRBD2. The CDR3 consists of 16 residues. Unmatched junction bases numbered 10, after V lost 5 bases and J lost 6 bases. Looked up from germline, CDR1 is SGHRS and CDR2 is YFSETQ. DNA for the CDR3: TGCGCCAGCAGGCTGACTAGCGGGAGTGCCGGGGATACGCAGTATTTT. The encoded protein is CASRLTSGSAGDTQYF.

Only a few counts were recorded for this clone. Given a much more abundant clone one base away, this may be a read error. This rearrangement joins TRBV5-6 to TRBJ2-1; maybe TRBD2 (5 bases). The CDR3 extends over 13 amino acids. The germline CDR1 and CDR2 sequences are SGHDT and YYEEEE. The CDR3: CAGSLAEADEQFF. CDR3 sequence (DNA): TGTGCCGGCAGCTTGGCGGAGGCCGATGAGCAGTTCTTC.

This clone was counted at least ten times. The chain joins TRBV4-2 to TRBJ1-2, with TRBD1 matching 9 bases. In germline, CDR1 is LGHNA, CDR2 YNFKEQ. V shed 1 base and J 5 bases; nucleotides not matched to a gene: 5. CDR3 length: 15 residues. CDR3 coding DNA: TGTGCCAGCAGCCAAGGGGGACAGGGATCGTATGGCTACACCTTC. Translating it yields CASSQGGQGSYGYTF.

The rearrangement uses TRBV20-1 and TRBJ2-1; D may correspond to TRBD1 or TRBD2 (6 bases each). The V end was cut by 3 bases, the J end by 13 bases, with 22 bases between. Looked up from germline, CDR1 is DFQATT and CDR2 is SNEGSKA (reference sequence). The CDR3 runs 14 residues. The CDR3 region is CSASWGASNNYQFF. CDR3 DNA: TGCAGTGCTAGTTGGGGGGCGTCCAACAATTATCAGTTCTTC.

This clone was observed many times. A much larger clonotype is one base distant, so this may be a read error. The rearrangement links TRBV5-1 to TRBJ2-1; no clear D gene. Between the trimmed V and J ends, which lost 0 bases and 11 bases, there was a span of 21 bases. The CDR3 spans 16 residues. Germline V gene lookup returns CDR1 SGHRS and CDR2 YFSETQ. CDR3 region: CASSLEGTRFSRKQFF. Here the CDR3 DNA reads TGCGCCAGCAGCTTGGAGGGAACTCGATTCAGTCGAAAGCAGTTCTTC.

In its sample, this clone was seen many times. The V and J genes are TRBV15 and TRBJ2-3, with D uncertain. With 3 bases removed from V and 4 bases from J, the gap between germline ends came to 11 bases. This CDR3 is built from 14 residues. Germline CDR1 reads LNHNV; CDR2 reads YYDKDF (reference sequence). CDR3 residues: CATSSQLPPDTQYF. CDR3 DNA: TGTGCCACCAGCAGTCAACTACCTCCAGATACGCAGTATTTT.

This clone has at least ten counts. The rearrangement joins TRBV6-1 to TRBJ2-1, with 8 bases fitting TRBD2. V lost 1 base to trimming and J lost 6 bases; unmatched junction nucleotides: 5. The germline gives CDR1 MNHNS, CDR2 SASEGT. The CDR3 consists of 15 residues. The CDR3 here is CASSEVSGRSNEQFF. CDR3 DNA sequence: TGTGCCAGCAGTGAAGTAAGCGGGAGATCCAATGAGCAGTTCTTC.

This clone was counted many times. J is TRBJ2-1 and V is TRBV30; D is possibly TRBD2 (6 bases). The CDR3 is made up of 15 amino acids. V lost 4 bases and J 3 bases, leaving 16 bases between the germline ends. CDR1 and CDR2 (germline): GTSNPN, SVGIG (reference sequence). For the CDR3, the DNA is TGTGCCTGGACCATCGCCGGGACTGACTACAATGAGCAGTTCTTC. Its protein product is CAWTIAGTDYNEQFF.

The chain carries TRBV24-1 and TRBJ1-5; D gene ambiguous. V shed 7 bases and J shed 3 bases, with 9 bases lying between them. CDR1 KGHDR and CDR2 SFDVKD come from the germline V gene. CDR3 size: 13 residues. DNA of the CDR3: TGTGCCACCAGAATGGCCGACAATCAGCCCCAGCATTTT. This sequence encodes CATRMADNQPQHF.

This chain uses TRBV28 with TRBJ2-1; 10 bases line up with TRBD1. CDR1 is MDHEN, CDR2 SYDVKM, per germline. V lost 7 bases and J lost 7; bases outside the gene matches: 22. The CDR3 has 19 amino acids. CDR3 protein: CASIQMGQGSRVAGNEQFF. DNA of the CDR3: TGTGCCAGCATCCAAATGGGACAGGGGTCTCGGGTAGCCGGGAATGAGCAGTTCTTC.

The table lists this clone with many counts. CDR3: CASSLEAGYEQYF. CDR3 nucleotide sequence: TGTGCCAGCAGCTTGGAGGCAGGATACGAGCAGTACTTC. This chain connects TRBV5-8 to TRBJ2-7; no clear D. The V gene lost 0 bases and the J gene lost 4 bases, with 8 bases spanning the gap. CDR1 is SGHTS and CDR2 is YDEGEE in the germline V gene. This CDR3 is 13 amino acids long.

This clone was seen ten or more times. The J gene is TRBJ2-7, the V gene TRBV28; D is undetermined. This CDR3 has 12 residues. The V end lost 2 bases, the J end lost 7 bases, and 9 bases lay between the germline ends. From germline, CDR1 is MDHEN and CDR2 SYDVKM. The CDR3 DNA follows: TGTGCCAGCAGTTTAAAGGGTGCAGAGCAGTACTTC. Its translation is CASSLKGAEQYF.

This clone was observed at least ten times. The V gene is TRBV28, the J gene TRBJ1-5, with 9 bases matching TRBD1. CDR1 MDHEN and CDR2 SYDVKM come from the germline V gene. This CDR3 has 18 residues. V trimming: 2 bases; J trimming: 3 bases; junction bases outside the gene matches: 11. The CDR3 nucleotides are TGTGCCAGCAGTTTAGATAGAGGTGGGGACAGGGCCAATCAGCCCCAGCATTTT. It yields the protein CASSLDRGGDRANQPQHF.

The rearrangement uses TRBV30 and TRBJ1-6, with 8 bases identical to TRBD1. The germline V gene encodes CDR1 GTSNPN and CDR2 SVGIG (reference sequence). The ends lost 2 bases at V and 5 bases at J; junction bases unmatched: 2. This CDR3 is built from 14 residues. CDR3: CAWSKGQDNSPLHF. For the CDR3, the DNA is TGTGCCTGGAGTAAGGGACAGGATAATTCACCCCTCCACTTT.

This rearrangement joins TRBV12-3 or TRBV12-4 to TRBJ2-1; D unresolved. V was cut by 4 bases and J by 2 bases, with 15 bases left in between. This CDR3 has 16 amino acids. CDR3 sequence: CASSSGLCITYNEQFF. The CDR3 bases are TGTGCCAGCAGTTCCGGGTTATGCATAACCTACAATGAGCAGTTCTTC.

In regard to this clone: A much larger clonotype is one base distant, so this may be a read error. The CDR3 sequence: CARSGSGANVLTF. The CDR3 nucleotides are TGTGCCAGAAGCGGTTCTGGGGCCAACGTCCTGACTTTC. V and J are TRBV2 and TRBJ2-6; possibly TRBD2 for D (5 bases). V gave up 9 bases and J gave up 1 base, with 7 bases separating them. The CDR3 is 13 residues long. CDR1 is SNHLY and CDR2 is FYNNEI in the germline V gene. The whole variable domain, remainder taken from reference TRBV2 and TRBJ2-6, is EPEVTQTPSHQVTQMGQEVILRCVPISNHLYFYWYRQILGQKVEFLVSFYNNEISEKSEIFDDQFSVERPDGSNFTLKIRSTKLEDSAMYFCARSGSGANVLTFGAGSRLTVL.